A single sample is the source of the 26 T cell receptor beta chains below, sequenced in a study of blood T cells in healthy people across ages (dated by TCRdb to between 2015 and 2017). The library was made by 5' RACE. TCRdb records Illumina HiSeq 2500 as the sequencer. A second PCR of 7 to 11 cycles was performed with a sample-barcoded 5' primer and a J-beta primer mix. In TCRdb, the public reads were trimmed at Q25 with fastp and aligned with MiXCR, with productive beta chains retained. Rows are combined by CDR3 protein, so each entry shows the most common genes and DNA. Counted in this sample were hundreds of thousands of distinct CDR3 sequences; around 30% of them appeared once. The top ten clones comprise 15% to 20% of the sample. The sequenced material came from blood. The source of these receptors is a woman of 80 years or more in good health.

This clonotype was picked up many times. This may be a read error: a much more frequent sequence differs by one nucleotide. The rearrangement uses TRBV6-2 or TRBV6-3 and TRBJ2-7, with no clear D. Trimming took off 6 bases at V and 5 bases at J, with 14 bases between the two ends. Looked up from germline, CDR1 is MNHEY and CDR2 is SVGEGT. There are 13 residues in the CDR3. The CDR3, as DNA: TGTGCCAGCAGGTTTTCGATCCCTAACGAGCAGTACTTC. Translated, it gives CASRFSIPNEQYF.

Concerning this clonotype itself: A much larger clonotype is one base distant, so this may be a read error. This chain uses TRBV20-1 with TRBJ2-1; 7 positions agree with TRBD2. The CDR3 covers 14 residues. CDR1 is DFQATT, CDR2 SNEGSKA, per germline (reference sequence). Trimming at V came to 0 bases and at J to 9 bases, leaving 8 bases not matched to a gene. Here the CDR3 reads CSARDGAGRGEQFF. CDR3 sequence (DNA): TGCAGTGCTAGAGATGGAGCGGGGAGGGGTGAGCAGTTCTTC.

The J gene is TRBJ1-2, the V gene TRBV7-9; D uncertain. Trimming shortened V by 2 bases and J by 7 bases, and 20 bases separated the two germline ends. In germline, CDR1 is SEHNR, CDR2 FQNEAQ (reference sequence). The CDR3 runs to 16 residues. As DNA, the CDR3 is TGTGCCAGCAGCTTAAGTTTGGGCCAGACCCCAGCTGGCTACACCTTC. It codes for CASSLSLGQTPAGYTF.

Turning to this clonotype: A much larger clone lies one base from this, so it may be a read error. The chain carries TRBV3-1 and TRBJ2-7; no clear D. Matching the DNA end better, TRBJ2-4 makes the J call doubtful. CDR1 is LGHDT, CDR2 YNNKEL, per germline (reference sequence). CDR3 length: 14 amino acids. Here the CDR3 DNA reads TGTGCCAGCGGCCAAGGTCAACTCATAAACATTCAGTACTTC. This sequence encodes CASGQGQLINIQYF.

At least ten counts were recorded for this clonotype. The chain combines TRBV5-1 with TRBJ2-7; a possible D gene is TRBD2 (6 bases). Trimming shortened V by 0 bases and J by 0 bases, and 13 bases separated the two germline ends. The CDR3 totals 16 residues. Germline CDR1 and CDR2: SGHRS and YFSETQ. The CDR3 reads CASSLADVGGSYEQYF. As DNA, the CDR3 is TGCGCCAGCAGCTTGGCCGACGTGGGGGGCTCCTACGAGCAGTACTTC.

This clonotype has just a few counts. This chain joins TRBV7-2 and TRBJ2-3; 7 bases match TRBD2. The CDR3 has 17 residues. Germline CDR1 reads SGHTA; CDR2 reads FQGNSA. V lost 5 bases, J lost 3 bases, and 14 bases stayed unmatched. CDR3 amino acids: CASSPSRRGEATDTQYF. The DNA for the CDR3 is TGTGCCAGCAGCCCCAGTCGTCGGGGGGAGGCAACAGATACGCAGTATTTT.

This clonotype occurred many times. The V and J genes are TRBV20-1 and TRBJ1-2, with D perhaps TRBD1 (6 bases). V shed 2 bases and J shed 8 bases, with 21 bases lying between them. Germline V CDR1 and CDR2: DFQATT, SNEGSKA (reference sequence). This CDR3 is built from 15 residues. The chain's CDR3 is CSARLRGGGAEGYTF. The DNA of the CDR3 is TGCAGTGCTAGACTAAGAGGGGGGGGCGCGGAAGGCTACACCTTC.

This clonotype was seen at least ten times. V usage is TRBV30 and J usage is TRBJ2-6; D may match TRBD1 or TRBD2 (5 bases each). Trimming removed 4 bases from V and 0 bases from J, with 13 bases in between. Germline V gene sequence: CDR1 GTSNPN, CDR2 SVGIG (reference sequence). The CDR3 contains 16 residues. CDR3 amino acids: CAWKRPGSSGANVLTF. The CDR3 nucleotides read TGTGCCTGGAAAAGACCAGGGAGCTCTGGGGCCAACGTCCTGACTTTC.

With regard to this clonotype: A much larger clone lies a single base off, so this may be a read error. The V and J genes are TRBV29-1 and TRBJ1-2, with D perhaps TRBD1 (6 bases). Trimming shortened V by 5 bases and J by 1 base, and 14 bases separated the two germline ends. The CDR3 length is 14 residues. Per the germline V gene, CDR1 is SQVTM and CDR2 is ANQGSEA. Here the CDR3 reads CSVPGHGDNYGYTF. In nucleotides, the CDR3 is TGCAGCGTTCCGGGACACGGGGATAACTATGGCTACACCTTC.

A note on this clonotype: The junction and the germline gene differ at one end; a read error may be behind it. The V call is TRBV7-7, the J call TRBJ2-3, with D tentatively TRBD2 (6 bases). Germline V CDR1 and CDR2: SSHAT, FNYEAQ (reference sequence). The CDR3 contains 16 residues. The CDR3 bases are TGTGCTAGCAGCGATTCTACGAAGCGGGGCACAGATACGCAGTATTTT. Protein: CASSDSTKRGTDTQYF.

This clonotype has a count of ten or more. V gene TRBV28 combines with J gene TRBJ2-7, with D perhaps TRBD1 (6 bases). CDR3 length equals 17 residues. Trimming removed 5 bases from V and 0 bases from J, with 20 bases in between. Germline CDR1 MDHEN, CDR2 SYDVKM. The CDR3 bases are TGTGCCAGCAGTCTGGGGGCCCTCTCGCCCAGCTCCTACGAGCAGTACTTC. Translation gives CASSLGALSPSSYEQYF.

The sample holds a few counts of this clonotype. V is TRBV30 and J is TRBJ1-5; D not resolved. This CDR3 region has 15 residues. Per germline, CDR1 GTSNPN and CDR2 SVGIG (reference sequence). Trimming stripped 1 base from V and 3 bases from J, with 13 bases between. CDR3 in amino acids: CAWSEGLILNQPQHF. The CDR3 DNA follows: TGTGCCTGGAGTGAGGGATTAATACTCAATCAGCCCCAGCATTTT. The complete variable domain, with remaining parts taken from reference TRBV30 and TRBJ1-5, reads SQTIHQWPATLVQPVGSPLSLECTVEGTSNPNLYWYRQAAGRGLQLLFYSVGIGQISSEVPQNLSASRPQDRQFILSSKKLLLSDSGFYLCAWSEGLILNQPQHFGDGTRLSIL.

The rearrangement links TRBV30 to TRBJ1-2; weak D call: TRBD1 (5 bases). Germline values: CDR1 GTSNPN, CDR2 SVGIG (reference sequence). The ends were cut back, 2 bases at V and 7 bases at J, with 17 bases in the middle. The CDR3 loop spans 14 amino acids. The CDR3: CAWSIDTGGFGYTF. DNA for the CDR3: TGTGCCTGGAGTATAGATACAGGAGGTTTTGGCTACACCTTC.

This clonotype showed up many times. The J gene is TRBJ1-1, the V gene TRBV10-3; the D gene is possibly TRBD1 (5 bases). This CDR3 has 14 residues. Trimming shortened V by 6 bases and J by 6 bases, and 17 bases separated the two germline ends. From germline, CDR1 is ENHRY and CDR2 SYGVKD. This chain's CDR3 is CAIRPRGVDAEAFF. CDR3 DNA: TGTGCCATCAGGCCTCGGGGGGTTGACGCTGAAGCTTTCTTT.

This clonotype appeared many times. The chain joins TRBV6-5 to TRBJ2-7, with TRBD1 identical over 8 bases. The CDR3 contains 13 residues. Trimming at V came to 6 bases and at J to 2 bases, leaving 3 bases not matched to a gene. Germline V gene sequence: CDR1 MNHEY, CDR2 SVGAGI. DNA of the CDR3: TGTGCCAGCAGCGGCAGGGGGCCCTACGAGCAGTACTTC. It codes for CASSGRGPYEQYF.

In this sample, this clonotype turned up many times. The chain is built from TRBV20-1 and TRBJ2-5, with D tentatively TRBD1 (5 bases). Germline V CDR1 and CDR2: DFQATT, SNEGSKA (reference sequence). CDR3 length equals 13 residues. Trimming took 2 bases from V and 6 from J, leaving 13 bases between them. The CDR3, as DNA: TGCAGTGCTAGATCTGGAAGGGGCCAGACCCAGTACTTC. This sequence encodes CSARSGRGQTQYF.

This clonotype was detected ten times or more. CDR3 amino acids: CASSPGQDYEQYF. The CDR3 DNA reads as TGTGCCAGCAGTCCAGGACAGGACTACGAGCAGTACTTC. This chain uses TRBV18 with TRBJ2-7; 7 bases are a match to TRBD1. Germline V gene sequence: CDR1 KGHSH, CDR2 LQKENI. Trimming cost V 8 bases and J 3 bases; bases outside gene matches: 7. The length of the CDR3 is 13 residues.

Comments on this clonotype: This may be a read error: a much more frequent sequence differs by one nucleotide. The genes are TRBV10-2 and TRBJ2-1; D remains ambiguous. The J call may be in error: the DNA end matches TRBJ2-7 better. Germline CDR1 is WSHSY and CDR2 is SAAADI. CDR3 length: 14 residues. The CDR3 is CASRPTTEYNEQYF. The DNA of the CDR3 is TGCGCCAGCAGGCCCACAACAGAATACAATGAGCAGTACTTC.

This clonotype showed up many times. The chain has TRBV5-4 and TRBJ2-1; D may match TRBD1 or TRBD2 (5 bases each). The CDR3 contains 15 residues. Deletions cut 5 bases from V and 7 bases from J, with 19 bases between. Germline V lookup: CDR1 SGHNT, CDR2 YYREEE (reference sequence). The CDR3 here is CASSMTVGPGNEQFF. The CDR3 coding sequence is TGTGCCAGCAGTATGACGGTGGGGCCGGGGAATGAGCAGTTCTTC.

A word on this clonotype: Germline and junction disagree at one end, which may indicate a read error. This chain connects TRBV7-6 to TRBJ1-4; TRBD1 matches at 9 bases. The germline gives CDR1 SGHVS, CDR2 FNYEAQ. The CDR3 has 17 residues. The CDR3 DNA reads TGTGCCAGCAGCTTAGCCCGTTTGACAGGGGGTAACGAAAAACCGTTTTTT. Protein sequence: CASSLARLTGGNEKPFF.

The J gene is TRBJ2-5, the V gene TRBV14; TRBD2 might be the D (7 bases). There are 14 residues in the CDR3. The germline V gene has CDR1 SGHDN and CDR2 FVKESK. Between the trimmed V and J ends, which lost 2 bases and 7 bases, there was a span of 14 bases. CDR3 DNA: TGTGCCAGCAGCCAAAGGGGGGGACTGGGGACCCAGTACTTC. It encodes CASSQRGGLGTQYF.

As concerns this clonotype: One base away lies a much larger clone, so this may be a sequencing read error. V gene TRBV7-2 combines with J gene TRBJ2-5, with 9 nucleotides matching TRBD2. With V trimmed by 5 bases and J by 11 bases, 15 bases remained unmatched. From germline, CDR1 is SGHTA and CDR2 FQGNSA. The CDR3 has 15 residues. CDR3 residues: CASSSSGTSYNEQYF. DNA for the CDR3: TGTGCCAGCAGCAGCTCCGGGACTAGCTACAATGAGCAGTACTTC.

Concerning this clonotype: A read error is possible here, since a much larger clone lies one base away. V is TRBV5-1 and J is TRBJ1-4; no clear D. The CDR3 totals 14 residues. Germline loops: CDR1 SGHRS, CDR2 YFSETQ. The ends were cut back, 4 bases at V and 11 bases at J, with 18 bases in the middle. The CDR3: CASSMDEASRKLFF. The CDR3 DNA follows: TGCGCCAGCAGCATGGATGAAGCCTCGAGGAAACTGTTTTTT.

This clonotype came up many times. The chain carries TRBV12-3 or TRBV12-4 and TRBJ2-3; D gene ambiguous. This CDR3 comprises 13 residues. The V and J ends lost 5 bases and 1 base respectively, with 7 bases between them. The CDR3 protein is CASSAPGTDTQYF. The CDR3 DNA reads TGTGCCAGCAGTGCCCCCGGCACAGATACGCAGTATTTT.

As concerns this clonotype: This likely comes from a read error, as the CDR3 has no conserved phenylalanine or tryptophan at its end. V is TRBV12-3 or TRBV12-4 and J is TRBJ2-2; D uncertain. The V end lost 6 bases, the J end lost 4 bases, and 12 bases lay between the germline ends. The CDR3 runs 14 residues. CDR3 amino acids: CASSLSGSTGELFV. Here the CDR3 DNA reads TGTGCCAGCAGCCTCTCAGGTTCCACCGGGGAGCTGTTTGTT.

V is TRBV20-1 and J is TRBJ1-6; no definite D call. This CDR3 spans 15 amino acids. CDR1 is DFQATT and CDR2 is SNEGSKA in the germline V gene (reference sequence). The V and J ends lost 3 bases and 5 bases respectively, with 14 bases between them. The CDR3 loop is CSASSGPNNNSPLHF. The CDR3 DNA reads TGCAGTGCTAGTTCAGGACCTAACAATAATTCACCCCTCCACTTT.